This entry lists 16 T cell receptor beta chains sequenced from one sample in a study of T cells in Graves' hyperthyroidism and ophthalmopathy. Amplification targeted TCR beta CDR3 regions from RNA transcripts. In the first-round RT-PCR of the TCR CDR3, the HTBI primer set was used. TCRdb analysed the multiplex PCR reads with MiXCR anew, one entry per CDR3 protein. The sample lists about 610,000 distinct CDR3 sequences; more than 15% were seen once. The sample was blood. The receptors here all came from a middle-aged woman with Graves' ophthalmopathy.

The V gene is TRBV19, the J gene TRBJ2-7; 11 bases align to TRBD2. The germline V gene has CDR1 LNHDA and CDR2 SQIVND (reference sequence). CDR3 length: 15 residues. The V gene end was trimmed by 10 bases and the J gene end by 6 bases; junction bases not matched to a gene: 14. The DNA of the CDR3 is TGTGCCACCGGGACTAGCGGAGGCTTAGGGGCCGAGCAGTACTTC. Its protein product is CATGTSGGLGAEQYF.

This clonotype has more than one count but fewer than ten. This CDR3 reads CASSDRARLYGYTF. The CDR3 region has the DNA TGTGCCAGCAGTGACAGGGCTAGGCTCTATGGCTACACCTTC. V usage is TRBV28 and J usage is TRBJ1-2; 7 bases match TRBD1. CDR1 is MDHEN and CDR2 is SYDVKM in the germline V gene. V lost 5 bases, J lost 4 bases, and 7 bases stayed unmatched. The CDR3 extends over 14 amino acids.

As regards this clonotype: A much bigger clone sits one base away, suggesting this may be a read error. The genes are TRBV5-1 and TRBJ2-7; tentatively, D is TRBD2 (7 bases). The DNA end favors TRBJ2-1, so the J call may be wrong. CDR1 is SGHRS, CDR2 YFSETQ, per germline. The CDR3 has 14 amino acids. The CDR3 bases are TGCGCCAGCAGCTCTGACGGGGGGCCCTACGAGCAGTTCTTC. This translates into CASSSDGGPYEQFF.

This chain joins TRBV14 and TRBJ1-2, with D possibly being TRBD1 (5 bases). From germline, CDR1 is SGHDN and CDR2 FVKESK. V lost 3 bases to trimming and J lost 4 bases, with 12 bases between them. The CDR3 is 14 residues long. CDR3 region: CASSQKGQSYGYTF. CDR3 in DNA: TGTGCCAGCAGCCAGAAAGGACAAAGCTATGGCTACACCTTC.

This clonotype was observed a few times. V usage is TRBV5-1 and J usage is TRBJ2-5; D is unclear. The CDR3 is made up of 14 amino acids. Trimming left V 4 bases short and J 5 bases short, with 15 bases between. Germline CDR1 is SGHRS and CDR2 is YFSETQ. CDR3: CASSGASRFETQYF. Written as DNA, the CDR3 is TGCGCCAGCAGCGGAGCCTCGAGGTTTGAGACCCAGTACTTC.

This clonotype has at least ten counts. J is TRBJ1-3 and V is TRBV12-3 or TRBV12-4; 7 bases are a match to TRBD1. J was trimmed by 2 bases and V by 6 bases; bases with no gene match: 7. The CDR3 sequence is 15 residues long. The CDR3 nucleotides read TGTGCCAGCAGGGCGCGGACAGGCCCTGGAAACACCATATATTTT. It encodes CASRARTGPGNTIYF.

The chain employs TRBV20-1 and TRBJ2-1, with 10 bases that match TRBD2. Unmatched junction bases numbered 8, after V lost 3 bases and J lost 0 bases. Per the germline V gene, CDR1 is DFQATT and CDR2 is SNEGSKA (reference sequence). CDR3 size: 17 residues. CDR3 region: CSARKTSGPSSYNEQFF. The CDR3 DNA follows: TGCAGTGCTAGGAAGACTAGCGGGCCGAGCTCCTACAATGAGCAGTTCTTC.

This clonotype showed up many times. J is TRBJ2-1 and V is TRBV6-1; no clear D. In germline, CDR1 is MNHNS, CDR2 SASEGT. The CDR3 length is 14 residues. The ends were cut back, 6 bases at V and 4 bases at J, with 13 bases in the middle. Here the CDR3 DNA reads TGTGCCAGCAGGGAGTCGGGCCATTACAATGAGCAGTTCTTC. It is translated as CASRESGHYNEQFF.

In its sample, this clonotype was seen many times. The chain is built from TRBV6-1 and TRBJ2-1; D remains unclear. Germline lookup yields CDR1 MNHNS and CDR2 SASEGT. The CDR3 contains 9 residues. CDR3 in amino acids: CARYNEQFF. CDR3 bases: TGTGCAAGATACAATGAGCAGTTCTTC.

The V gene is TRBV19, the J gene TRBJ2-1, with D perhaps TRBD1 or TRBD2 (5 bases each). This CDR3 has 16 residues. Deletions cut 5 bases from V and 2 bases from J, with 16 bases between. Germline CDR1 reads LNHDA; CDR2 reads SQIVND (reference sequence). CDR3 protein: CASSASRGSPYNEQFF. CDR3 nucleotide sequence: TGTGCCAGTAGTGCCTCGAGGGGCTCCCCCTACAATGAGCAGTTCTTC.

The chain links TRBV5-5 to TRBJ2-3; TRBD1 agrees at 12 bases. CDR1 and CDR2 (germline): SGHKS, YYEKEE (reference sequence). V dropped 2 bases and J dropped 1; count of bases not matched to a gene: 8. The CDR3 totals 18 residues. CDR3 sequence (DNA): TGTGCCAGCAGCTTTGAACCGGGACAGGGGGCGGGCACAGATACGCAGTATTTT. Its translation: CASSFEPGQGAGTDTQYF.

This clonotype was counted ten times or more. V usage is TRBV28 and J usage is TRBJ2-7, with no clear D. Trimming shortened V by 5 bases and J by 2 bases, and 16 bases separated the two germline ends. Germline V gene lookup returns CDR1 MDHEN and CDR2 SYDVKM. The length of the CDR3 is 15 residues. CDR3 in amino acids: CASSVAQIMTYEQYF. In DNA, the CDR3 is TGTGCCAGCAGTGTCGCCCAAATAATGACCTACGAGCAGTACTTC.

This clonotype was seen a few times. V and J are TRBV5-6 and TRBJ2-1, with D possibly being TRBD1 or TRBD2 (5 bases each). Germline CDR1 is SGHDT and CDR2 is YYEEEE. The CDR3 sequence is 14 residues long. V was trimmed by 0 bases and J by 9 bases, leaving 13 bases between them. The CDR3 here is CASSLVMGTSEQFF. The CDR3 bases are TGTGCCAGCAGCTTGGTTATGGGGACCAGTGAGCAGTTCTTC.

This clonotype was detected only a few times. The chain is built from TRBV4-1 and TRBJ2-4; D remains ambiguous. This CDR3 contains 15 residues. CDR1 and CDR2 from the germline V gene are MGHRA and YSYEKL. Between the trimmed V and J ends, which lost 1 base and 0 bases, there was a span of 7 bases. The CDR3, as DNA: TGCGCCAGCAGCCAAGGACATCTAGCCAAAAACATTCAGTACTTC. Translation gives CASSQGHLAKNIQYF.

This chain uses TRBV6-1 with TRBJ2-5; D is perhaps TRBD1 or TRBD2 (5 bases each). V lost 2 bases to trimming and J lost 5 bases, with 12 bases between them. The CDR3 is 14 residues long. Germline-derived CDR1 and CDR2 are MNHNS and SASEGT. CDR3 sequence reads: CASSERGAGETQYF. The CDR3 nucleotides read TGTGCCAGCAGTGAACGGGGCGCTGGGGAGACCCAGTACTTC.

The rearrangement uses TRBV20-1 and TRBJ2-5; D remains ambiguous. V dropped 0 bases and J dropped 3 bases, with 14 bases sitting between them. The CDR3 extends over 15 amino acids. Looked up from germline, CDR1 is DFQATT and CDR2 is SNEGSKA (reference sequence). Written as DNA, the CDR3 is TGCAGTGCTAGAGATCTACGGCAGGCGGAAGAGACCCAGTACTTC. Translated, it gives CSARDLRQAEETQYF.